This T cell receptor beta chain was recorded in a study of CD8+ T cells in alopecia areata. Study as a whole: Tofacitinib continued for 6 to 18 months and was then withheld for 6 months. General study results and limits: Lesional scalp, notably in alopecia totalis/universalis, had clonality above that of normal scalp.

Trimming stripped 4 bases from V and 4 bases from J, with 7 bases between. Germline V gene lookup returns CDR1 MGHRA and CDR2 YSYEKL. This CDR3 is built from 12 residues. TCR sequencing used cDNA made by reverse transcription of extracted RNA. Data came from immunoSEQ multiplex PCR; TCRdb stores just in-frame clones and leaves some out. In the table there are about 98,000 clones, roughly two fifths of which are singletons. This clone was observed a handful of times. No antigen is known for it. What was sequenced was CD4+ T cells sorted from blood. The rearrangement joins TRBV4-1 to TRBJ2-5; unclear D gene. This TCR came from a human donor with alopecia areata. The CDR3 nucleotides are TGCGCCAGCAGCCCTCTGGGAGAGACCCAGTACTTC. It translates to CASSPLGETQYF.